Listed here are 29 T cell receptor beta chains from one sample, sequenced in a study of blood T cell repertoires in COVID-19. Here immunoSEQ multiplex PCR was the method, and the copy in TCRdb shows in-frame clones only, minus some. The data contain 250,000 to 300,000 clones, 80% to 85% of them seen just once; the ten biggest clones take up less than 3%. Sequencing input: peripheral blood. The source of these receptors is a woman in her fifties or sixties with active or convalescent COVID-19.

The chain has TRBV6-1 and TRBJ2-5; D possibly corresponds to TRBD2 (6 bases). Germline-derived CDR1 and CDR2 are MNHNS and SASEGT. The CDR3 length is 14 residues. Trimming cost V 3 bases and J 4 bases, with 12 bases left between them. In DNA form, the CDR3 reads TGTGCCAGCAGTGACGGGGGTGGGGGAGAGACCCAGTACTTC. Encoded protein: CASSDGGGGETQYF.

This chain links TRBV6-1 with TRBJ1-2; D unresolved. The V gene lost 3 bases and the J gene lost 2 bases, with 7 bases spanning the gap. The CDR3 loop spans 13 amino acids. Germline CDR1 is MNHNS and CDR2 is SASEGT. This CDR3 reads CASSERANYGYTF. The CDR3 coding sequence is TGTGCCAGCAGTGAGAGGGCGAACTATGGCTACACCTTC.

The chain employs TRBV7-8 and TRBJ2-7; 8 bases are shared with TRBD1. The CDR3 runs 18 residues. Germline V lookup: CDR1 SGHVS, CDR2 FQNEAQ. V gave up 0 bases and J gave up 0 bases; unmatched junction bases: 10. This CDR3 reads CASSLARRTGGSSYEQYF. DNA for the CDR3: TGTGCCAGCAGCTTAGCGAGAAGAACAGGGGGAAGCTCCTACGAGCAGTACTTC.

CDR3 sequence: CASSRGGGDWDEQFF. CDR3 bases: TGTGCCTCATCTAGGGGCGGGGGTGATTGGGATGAGCAGTTCTTC. This rearrangement joins TRBV30 to TRBJ2-1; 7 nucleotides match TRBD2. This CDR3 has 15 amino acids. Germline V gene lookup returns CDR1 GTSNPN and CDR2 SVGIG (reference sequence). V dropped 7 bases and J dropped 8; count of bases not matched to a gene: 17.

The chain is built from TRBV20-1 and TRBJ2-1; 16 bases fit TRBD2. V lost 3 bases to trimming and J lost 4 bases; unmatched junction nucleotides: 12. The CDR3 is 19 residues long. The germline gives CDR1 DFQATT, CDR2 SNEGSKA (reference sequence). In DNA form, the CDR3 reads TGCAGTGCTAGTTACAGGGAGGGACTAGCGGGGGGGCGGTACAATGAGCAGTTCTTC. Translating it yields CSASYREGLAGGRYNEQFF.

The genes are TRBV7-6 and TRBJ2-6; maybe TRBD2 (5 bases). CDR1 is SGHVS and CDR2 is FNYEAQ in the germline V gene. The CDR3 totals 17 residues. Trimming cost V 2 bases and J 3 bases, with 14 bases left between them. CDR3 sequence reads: CASSLFGQDFGANVLTF. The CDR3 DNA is TGTGCCAGCAGCTTATTCGGGCAGGACTTTGGGGCCAACGTCCTGACTTTC.

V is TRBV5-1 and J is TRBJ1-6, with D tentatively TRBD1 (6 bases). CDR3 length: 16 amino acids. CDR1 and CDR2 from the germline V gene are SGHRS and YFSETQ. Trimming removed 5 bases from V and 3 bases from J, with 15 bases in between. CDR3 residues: CASRGETGGYNSPLHF. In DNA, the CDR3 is TGCGCCAGCAGGGGGGAGACAGGCGGCTATAATTCACCCCTCCACTTT.

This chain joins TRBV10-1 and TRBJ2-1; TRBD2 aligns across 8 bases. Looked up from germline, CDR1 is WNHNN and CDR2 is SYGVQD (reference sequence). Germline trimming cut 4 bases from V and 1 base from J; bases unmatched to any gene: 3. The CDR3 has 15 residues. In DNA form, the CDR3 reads TGCGCCAGCAGTGCTCGGGGGGGGTCCTACAATGAGCAGTTCTTC. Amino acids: CASSARGGSYNEQFF.

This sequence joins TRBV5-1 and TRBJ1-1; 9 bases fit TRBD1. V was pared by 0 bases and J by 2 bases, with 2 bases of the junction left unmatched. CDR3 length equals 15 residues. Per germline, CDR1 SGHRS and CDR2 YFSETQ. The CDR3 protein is CASSLGTGVNTEAFF. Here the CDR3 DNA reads TGCGCCAGCAGCTTGGGGACAGGGGTAAACACTGAAGCTTTCTTT.

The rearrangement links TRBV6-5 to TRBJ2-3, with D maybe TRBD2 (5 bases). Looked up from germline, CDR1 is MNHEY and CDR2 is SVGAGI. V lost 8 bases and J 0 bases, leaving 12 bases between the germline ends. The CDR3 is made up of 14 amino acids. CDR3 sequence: CASAAGSSTDTQYF. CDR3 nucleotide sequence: TGTGCCAGCGCCGCGGGTTCTAGCACAGATACGCAGTATTTT.

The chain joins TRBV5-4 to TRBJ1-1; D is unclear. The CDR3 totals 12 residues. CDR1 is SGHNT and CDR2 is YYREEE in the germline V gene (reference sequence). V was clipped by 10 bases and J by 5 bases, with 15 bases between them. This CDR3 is CALSGSGTEAFF. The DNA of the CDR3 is TGTGCCCTTTCGGGGAGTGGGACTGAAGCTTTCTTT.

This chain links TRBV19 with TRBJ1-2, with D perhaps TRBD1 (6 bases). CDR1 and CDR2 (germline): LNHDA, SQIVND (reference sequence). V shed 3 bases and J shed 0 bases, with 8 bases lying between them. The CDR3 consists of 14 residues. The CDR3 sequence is CASSITGTNYGYTF. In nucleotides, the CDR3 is TGTGCCAGTAGTATTACAGGGACTAACTATGGCTACACCTTC.

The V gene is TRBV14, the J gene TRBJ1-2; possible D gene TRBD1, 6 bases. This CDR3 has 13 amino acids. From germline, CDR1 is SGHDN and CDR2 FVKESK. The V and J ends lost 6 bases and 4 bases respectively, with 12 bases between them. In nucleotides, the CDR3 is TGTGCCAGCAGTACAGGGATGGGCTATGGCTACACCTTC. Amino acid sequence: CASSTGMGYGYTF.

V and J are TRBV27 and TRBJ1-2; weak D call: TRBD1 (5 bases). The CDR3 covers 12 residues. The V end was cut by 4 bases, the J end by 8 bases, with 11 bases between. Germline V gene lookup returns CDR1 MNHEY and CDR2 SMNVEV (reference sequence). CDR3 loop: CASSSPGGGYTF. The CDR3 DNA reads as TGTGCCAGCAGTTCACCCGGGGGAGGCTACACCTTC.

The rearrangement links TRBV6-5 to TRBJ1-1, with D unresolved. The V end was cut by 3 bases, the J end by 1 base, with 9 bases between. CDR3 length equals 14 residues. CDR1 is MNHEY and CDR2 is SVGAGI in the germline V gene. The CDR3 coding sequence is TGTGCCAGCAGTTATTCGGCAGGGAACACTGAAGCTTTCTTT. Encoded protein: CASSYSAGNTEAFF.

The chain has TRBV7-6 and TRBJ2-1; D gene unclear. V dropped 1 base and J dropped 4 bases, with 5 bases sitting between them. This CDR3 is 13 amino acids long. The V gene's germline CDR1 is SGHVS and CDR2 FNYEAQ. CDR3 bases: TGTGCCAGCAGCTTAGGTCCGTACAATGAGCAGTTCTTC. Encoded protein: CASSLGPYNEQFF. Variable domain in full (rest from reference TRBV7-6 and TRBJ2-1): GAGVSQSPRYKVTKRGQDVALRCDPISGHVSLYWYRQALGQGPEFLTYFNYEAQQDKSGLPNDRFSAERPEGSISTLTIQRTEQRDSAMYRCASSLGPYNEQFFGPGTRLTVL.

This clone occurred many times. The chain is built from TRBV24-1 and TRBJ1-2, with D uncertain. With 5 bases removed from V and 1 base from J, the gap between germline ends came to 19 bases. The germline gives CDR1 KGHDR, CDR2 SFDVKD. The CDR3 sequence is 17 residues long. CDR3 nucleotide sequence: TGTGCCACCAGTGTAGTAGGACTCCTGCATTTTAACTATGGCTACACCTTC. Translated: CATSVVGLLHFNYGYTF.

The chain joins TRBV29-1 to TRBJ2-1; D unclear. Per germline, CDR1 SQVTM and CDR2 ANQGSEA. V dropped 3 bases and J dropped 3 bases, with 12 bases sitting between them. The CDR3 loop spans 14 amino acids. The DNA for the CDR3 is TGCAGCGTTGAGAGAGGAGTGCTCTACAATGAGCAGTTCTTC. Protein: CSVERGVLYNEQFF.

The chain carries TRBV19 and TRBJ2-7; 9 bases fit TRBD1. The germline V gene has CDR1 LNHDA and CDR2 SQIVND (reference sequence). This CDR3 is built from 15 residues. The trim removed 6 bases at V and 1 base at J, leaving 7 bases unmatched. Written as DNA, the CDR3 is TGTGCCAGTAGGGACCGGGACAGGGCTTCCTACGAGCAGTACTTC. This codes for CASRDRDRASYEQYF.

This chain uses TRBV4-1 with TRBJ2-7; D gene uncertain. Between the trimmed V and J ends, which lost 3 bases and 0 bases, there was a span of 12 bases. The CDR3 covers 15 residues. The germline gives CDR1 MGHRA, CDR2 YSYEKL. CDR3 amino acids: CASSQARLNSYEQYF. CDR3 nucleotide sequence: TGCGCCAGCAGCCAGGCCAGGCTTAACTCCTACGAGCAGTACTTC.

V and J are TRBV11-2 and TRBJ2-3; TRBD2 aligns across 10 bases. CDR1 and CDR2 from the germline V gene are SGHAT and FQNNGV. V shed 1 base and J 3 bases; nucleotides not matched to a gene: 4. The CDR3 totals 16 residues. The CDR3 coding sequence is TGTGCCAGCAGCTTAGTAGCAGCGGGGGGGACAGATACGCAGTATTTT. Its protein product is CASSLVAAGGTDTQYF.

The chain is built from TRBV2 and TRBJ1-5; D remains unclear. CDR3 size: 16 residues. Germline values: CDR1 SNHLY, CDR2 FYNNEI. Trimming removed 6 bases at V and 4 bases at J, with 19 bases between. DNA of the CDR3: TGTGCCAGCAGGGAGTTGGGGAGGACGACAAATCAGCCCCAGCATTTT. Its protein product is CASRELGRTTNQPQHF.

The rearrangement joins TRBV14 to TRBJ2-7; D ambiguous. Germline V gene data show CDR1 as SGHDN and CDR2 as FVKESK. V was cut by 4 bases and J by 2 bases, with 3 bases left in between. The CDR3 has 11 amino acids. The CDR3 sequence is CASSRAYEQYF. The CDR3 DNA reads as TGTGCCAGCAGCCGCGCCTACGAGCAGTACTTC.

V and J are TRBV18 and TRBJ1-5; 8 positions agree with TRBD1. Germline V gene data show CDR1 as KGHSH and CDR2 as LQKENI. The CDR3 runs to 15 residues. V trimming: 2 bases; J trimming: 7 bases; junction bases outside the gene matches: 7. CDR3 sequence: CASSPRTGIVQPQHF. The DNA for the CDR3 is TGTGCCAGCTCACCAAGGACAGGGATTGTCCAGCCCCAGCATTTT.

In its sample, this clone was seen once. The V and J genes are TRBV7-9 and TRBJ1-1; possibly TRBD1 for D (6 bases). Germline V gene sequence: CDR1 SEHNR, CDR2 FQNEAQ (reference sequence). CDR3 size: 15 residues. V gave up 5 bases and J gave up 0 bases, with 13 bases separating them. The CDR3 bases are TGTGCCAGCAGCCATTTAGGGGGGGTGAACACTGAAGCTTTCTTT. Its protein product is CASSHLGGVNTEAFF.

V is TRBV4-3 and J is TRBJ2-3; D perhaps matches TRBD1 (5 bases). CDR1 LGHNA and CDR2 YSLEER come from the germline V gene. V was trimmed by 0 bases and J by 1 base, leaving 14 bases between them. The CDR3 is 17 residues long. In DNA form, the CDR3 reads TGCGCCAGCAGCCAAGATTCAGGGTCTGGGGGCACAGATACGCAGTATTTT. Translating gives CASSQDSGSGGTDTQYF.

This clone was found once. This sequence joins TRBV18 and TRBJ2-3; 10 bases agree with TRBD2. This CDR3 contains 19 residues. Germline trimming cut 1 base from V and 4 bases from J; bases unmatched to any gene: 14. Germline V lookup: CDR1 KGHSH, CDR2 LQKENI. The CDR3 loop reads CASSPRPQRGGSTADTQYF. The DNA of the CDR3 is TGTGCCAGCTCACCACGTCCCCAGCGGGGGGGTTCCACGGCAGATACGCAGTATTTT. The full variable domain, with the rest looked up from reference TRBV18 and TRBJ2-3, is NAGVMQNPRHLVRRRGQEARLRCSPMKGHSHVYWYRQLPEEGLKFMVYLQKENIIDESGMPKERFSAEFPKEGPSILRIQQVVRGDSAAYFCASSPRPQRGGSTADTQYFGPGTRLTVL.

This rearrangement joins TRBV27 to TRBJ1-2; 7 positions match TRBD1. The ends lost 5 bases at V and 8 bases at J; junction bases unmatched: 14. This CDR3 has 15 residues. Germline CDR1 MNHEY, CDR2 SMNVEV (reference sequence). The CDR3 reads CASSTPGQNPGGYTF. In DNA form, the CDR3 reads TGTGCCAGCAGTACCCCGGGACAGAACCCTGGGGGCTACACCTTC.

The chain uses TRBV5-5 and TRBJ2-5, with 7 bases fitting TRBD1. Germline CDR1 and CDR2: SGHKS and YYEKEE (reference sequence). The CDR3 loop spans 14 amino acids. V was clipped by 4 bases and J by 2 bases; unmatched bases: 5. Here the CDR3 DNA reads TGTGCCAGCAGCATTGACAGGGCTCAAGAGACCCAGTACTTC. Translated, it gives CASSIDRAQETQYF.